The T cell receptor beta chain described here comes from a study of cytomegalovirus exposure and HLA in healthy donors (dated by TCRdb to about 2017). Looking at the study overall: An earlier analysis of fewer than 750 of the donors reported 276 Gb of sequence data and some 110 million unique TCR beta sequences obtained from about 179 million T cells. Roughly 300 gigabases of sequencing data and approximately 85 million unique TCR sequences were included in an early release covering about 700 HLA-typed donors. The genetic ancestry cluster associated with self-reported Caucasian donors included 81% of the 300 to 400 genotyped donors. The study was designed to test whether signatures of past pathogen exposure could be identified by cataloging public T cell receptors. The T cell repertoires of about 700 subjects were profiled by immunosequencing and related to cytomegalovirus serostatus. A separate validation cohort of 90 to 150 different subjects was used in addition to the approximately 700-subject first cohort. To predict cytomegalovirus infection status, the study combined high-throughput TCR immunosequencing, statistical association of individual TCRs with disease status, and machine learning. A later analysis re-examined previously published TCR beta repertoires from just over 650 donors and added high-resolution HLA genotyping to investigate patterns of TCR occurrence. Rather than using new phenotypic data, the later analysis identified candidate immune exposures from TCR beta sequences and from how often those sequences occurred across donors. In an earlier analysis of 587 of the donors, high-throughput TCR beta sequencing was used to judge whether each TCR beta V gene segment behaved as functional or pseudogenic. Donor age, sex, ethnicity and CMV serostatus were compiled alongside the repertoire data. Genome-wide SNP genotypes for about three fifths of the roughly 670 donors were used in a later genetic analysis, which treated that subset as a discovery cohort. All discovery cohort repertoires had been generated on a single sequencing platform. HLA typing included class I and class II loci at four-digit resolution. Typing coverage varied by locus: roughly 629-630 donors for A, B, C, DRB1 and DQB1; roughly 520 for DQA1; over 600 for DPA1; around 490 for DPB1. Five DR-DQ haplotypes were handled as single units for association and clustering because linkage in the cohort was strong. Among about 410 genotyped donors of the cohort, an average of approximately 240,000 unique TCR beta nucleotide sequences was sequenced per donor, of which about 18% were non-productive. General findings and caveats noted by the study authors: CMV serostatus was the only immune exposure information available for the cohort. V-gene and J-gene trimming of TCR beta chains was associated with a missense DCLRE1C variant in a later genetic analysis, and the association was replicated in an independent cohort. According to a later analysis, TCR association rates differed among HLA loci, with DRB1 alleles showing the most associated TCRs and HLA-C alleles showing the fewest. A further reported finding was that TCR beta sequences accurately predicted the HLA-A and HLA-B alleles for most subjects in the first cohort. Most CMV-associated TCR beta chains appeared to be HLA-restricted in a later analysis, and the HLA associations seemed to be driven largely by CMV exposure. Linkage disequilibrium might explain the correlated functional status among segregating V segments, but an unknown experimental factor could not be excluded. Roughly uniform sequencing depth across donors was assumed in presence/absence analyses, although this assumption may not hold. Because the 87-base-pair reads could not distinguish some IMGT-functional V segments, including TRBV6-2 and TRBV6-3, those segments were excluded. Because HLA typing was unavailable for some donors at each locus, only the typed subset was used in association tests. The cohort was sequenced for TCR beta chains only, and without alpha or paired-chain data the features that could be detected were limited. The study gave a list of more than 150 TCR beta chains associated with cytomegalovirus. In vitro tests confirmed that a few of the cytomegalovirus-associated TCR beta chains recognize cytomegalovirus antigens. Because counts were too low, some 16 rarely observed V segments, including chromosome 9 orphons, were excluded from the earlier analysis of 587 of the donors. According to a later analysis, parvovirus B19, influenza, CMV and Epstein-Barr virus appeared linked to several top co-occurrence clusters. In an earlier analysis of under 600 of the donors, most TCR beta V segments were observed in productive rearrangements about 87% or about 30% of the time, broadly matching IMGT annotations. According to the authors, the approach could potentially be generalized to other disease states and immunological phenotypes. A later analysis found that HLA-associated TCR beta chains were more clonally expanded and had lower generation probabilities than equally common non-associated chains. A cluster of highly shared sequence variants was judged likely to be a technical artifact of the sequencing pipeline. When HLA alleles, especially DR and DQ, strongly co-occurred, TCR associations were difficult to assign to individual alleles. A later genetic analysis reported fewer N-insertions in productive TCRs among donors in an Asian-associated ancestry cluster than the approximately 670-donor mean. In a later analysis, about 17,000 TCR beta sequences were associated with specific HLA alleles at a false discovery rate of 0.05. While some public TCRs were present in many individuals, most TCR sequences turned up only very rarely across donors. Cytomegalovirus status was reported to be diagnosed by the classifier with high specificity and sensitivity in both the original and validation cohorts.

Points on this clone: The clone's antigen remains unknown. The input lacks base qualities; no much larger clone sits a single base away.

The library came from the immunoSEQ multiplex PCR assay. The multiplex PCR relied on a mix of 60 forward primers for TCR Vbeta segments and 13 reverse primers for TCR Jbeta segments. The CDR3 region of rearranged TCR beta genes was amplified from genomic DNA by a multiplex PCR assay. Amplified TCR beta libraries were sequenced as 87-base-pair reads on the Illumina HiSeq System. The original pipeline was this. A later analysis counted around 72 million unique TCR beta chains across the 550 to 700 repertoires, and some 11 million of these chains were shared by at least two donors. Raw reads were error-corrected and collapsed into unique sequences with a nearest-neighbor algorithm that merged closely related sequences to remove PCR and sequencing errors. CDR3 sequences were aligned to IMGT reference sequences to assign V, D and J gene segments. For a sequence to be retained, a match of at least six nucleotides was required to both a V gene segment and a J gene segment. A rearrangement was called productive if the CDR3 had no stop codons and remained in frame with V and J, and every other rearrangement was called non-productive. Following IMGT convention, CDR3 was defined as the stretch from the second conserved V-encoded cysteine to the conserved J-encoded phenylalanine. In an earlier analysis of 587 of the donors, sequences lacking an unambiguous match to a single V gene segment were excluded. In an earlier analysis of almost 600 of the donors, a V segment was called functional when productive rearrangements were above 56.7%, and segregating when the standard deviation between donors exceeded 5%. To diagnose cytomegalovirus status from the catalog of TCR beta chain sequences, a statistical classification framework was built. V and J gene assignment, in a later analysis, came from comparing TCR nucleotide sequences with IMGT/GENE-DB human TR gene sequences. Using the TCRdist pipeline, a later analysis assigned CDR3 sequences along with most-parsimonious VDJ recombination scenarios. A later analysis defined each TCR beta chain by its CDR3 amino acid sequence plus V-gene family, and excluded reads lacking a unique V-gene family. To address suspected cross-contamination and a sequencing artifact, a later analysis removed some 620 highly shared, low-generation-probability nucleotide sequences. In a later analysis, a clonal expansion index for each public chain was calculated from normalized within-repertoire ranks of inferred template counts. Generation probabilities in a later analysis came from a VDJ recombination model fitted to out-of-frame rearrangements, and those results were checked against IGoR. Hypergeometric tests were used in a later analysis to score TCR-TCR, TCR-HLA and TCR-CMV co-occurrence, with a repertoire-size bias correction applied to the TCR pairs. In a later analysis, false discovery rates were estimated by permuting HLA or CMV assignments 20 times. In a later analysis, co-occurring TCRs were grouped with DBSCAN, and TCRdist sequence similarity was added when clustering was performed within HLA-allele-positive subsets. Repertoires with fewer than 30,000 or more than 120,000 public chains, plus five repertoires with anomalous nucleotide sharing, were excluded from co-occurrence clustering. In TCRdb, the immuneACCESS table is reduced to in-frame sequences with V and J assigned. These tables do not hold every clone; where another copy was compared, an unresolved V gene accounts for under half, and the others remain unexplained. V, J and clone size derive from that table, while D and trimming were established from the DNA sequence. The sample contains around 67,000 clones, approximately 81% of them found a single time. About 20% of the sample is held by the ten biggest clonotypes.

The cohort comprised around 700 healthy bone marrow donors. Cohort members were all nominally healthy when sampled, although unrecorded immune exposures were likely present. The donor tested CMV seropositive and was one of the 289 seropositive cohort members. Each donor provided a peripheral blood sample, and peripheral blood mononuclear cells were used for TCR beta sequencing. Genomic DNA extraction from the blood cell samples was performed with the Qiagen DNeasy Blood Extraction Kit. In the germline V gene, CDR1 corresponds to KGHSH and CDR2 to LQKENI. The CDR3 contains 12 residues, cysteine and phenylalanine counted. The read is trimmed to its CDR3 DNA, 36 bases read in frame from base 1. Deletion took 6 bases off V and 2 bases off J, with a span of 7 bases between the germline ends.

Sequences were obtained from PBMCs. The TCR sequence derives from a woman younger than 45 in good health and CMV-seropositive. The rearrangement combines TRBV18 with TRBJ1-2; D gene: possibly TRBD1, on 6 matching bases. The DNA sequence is TGTGCCAGCTCCCAGGGGAACTATGGCTACACCTTC. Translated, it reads CASSQGNYGYTF.